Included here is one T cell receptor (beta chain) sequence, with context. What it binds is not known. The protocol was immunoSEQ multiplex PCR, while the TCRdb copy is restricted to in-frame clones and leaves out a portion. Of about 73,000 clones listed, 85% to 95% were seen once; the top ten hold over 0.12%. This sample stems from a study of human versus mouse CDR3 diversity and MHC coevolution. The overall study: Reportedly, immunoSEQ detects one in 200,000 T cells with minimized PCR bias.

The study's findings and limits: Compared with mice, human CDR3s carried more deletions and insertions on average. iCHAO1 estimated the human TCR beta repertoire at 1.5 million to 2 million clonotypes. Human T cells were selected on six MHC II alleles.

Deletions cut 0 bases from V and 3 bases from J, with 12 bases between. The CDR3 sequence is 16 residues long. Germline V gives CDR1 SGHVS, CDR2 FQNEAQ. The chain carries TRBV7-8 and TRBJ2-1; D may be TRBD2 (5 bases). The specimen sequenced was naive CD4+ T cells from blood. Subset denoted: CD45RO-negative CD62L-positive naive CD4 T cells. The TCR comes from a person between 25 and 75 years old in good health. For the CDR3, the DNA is TGTGCCAGCAGCTTAGCCCGGGGAGCTGGCTACAATGAGCAGTTCTTC. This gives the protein CASSLARGAGYNEQFF.